This T cell receptor beta chain stems from a study of identical twins. Broader study findings: Donors were not followed over many years; analysis was cross-sectional.

A single record per CDR3 protein comes from TCRdb applying MiXCR to the 5' RACE reads. Of hundreds of thousands of distinct CDR3 sequences in the sample, 20% to 25% were seen once. V was clipped by 4 bases and J by 5 bases; unmatched bases: 6. Germline CDR1 reads SGHRS; CDR2 reads YFSETQ. The CDR3 is 15 residues long. This clonotype appeared a few times. The antigen remains unidentified. The same data also went into a second study, on yellow fever vaccine responses in identical twins.

Input material: CD4+ T cells sorted from blood. The rearrangement links TRBV5-1 to TRBJ2-5, with 12 bases identical to TRBD2. The receptor was isolated from a woman aged 18-29 years in good health. The CDR3 is CASSPGTSGFETQYF. CDR3 nucleotide sequence: TGCGCCAGCAGCCCGGGGACTAGCGGGTTTGAGACCCAGTACTTC. Full variable domain (outside the CDR3, taken from reference TRBV5-1 and TRBJ2-5): KAGVTQTPRYLIKTRGQQVTLSCSPISGHRSVSWYQQTPGQGLQFLFEYFSETQRNKGNFPGRFSGRQFSNSRSEMNVSTLELGDSALYLCASSPGTSGFETQYFGPGTRLLVL.